These 20 T cell receptor beta chains originate from one sample sequenced in a study of T-cell reconstitution after alpha-beta-depleted transplantation in children. Unique molecular identifiers were built into the TCRbeta library. MiXCR, run by TCRdb on the PCR reads, gives a single entry per CDR3 protein. This sample has about 980,000 distinct CDR3 sequences, with roughly 29% found just once. This sample comprised PBMCs, mostly from graft donor cells, obtained 360 days after TCRalphabeta/CD19-depleted stem cell transplant. These receptors all stem from a boy in the first two years of life who had a stem cell transplant for SCID, so the T cells may come from the graft donor.

The rearrangement links TRBV27 to TRBJ2-7; D not resolved. Germline V gene lookup returns CDR1 MNHEY and CDR2 SMNVEV (reference sequence). The CDR3 is 14 amino acids. The ends were cut back, 0 bases at V and 3 bases at J, with 9 bases in the middle. The CDR3 is CASSLSFADYEQYF. In DNA, the CDR3 is TGTGCCAGCAGTTTATCGTTTGCAGACTACGAGCAGTACTTC.

The rearrangement links TRBV20-1 to TRBJ2-7, with D possibly matching TRBD1 (7 bases). The germline gives CDR1 DFQATT, CDR2 SNEGSKA (reference sequence). The CDR3 covers 15 residues. V lost 0 bases, J lost 9 bases, and 21 bases lay in between. CDR3: CSARDFRGALLGQYF. CDR3 sequence (DNA): TGCAGTGCTAGAGATTTCAGGGGGGCTCTGTTGGGGCAGTACTTC.

V is TRBV6-1 and J is TRBJ2-7; 8 bases map to TRBD1. V lost 5 bases and J lost 1; bases outside the gene matches: 4. The CDR3 is 14 amino acids. Germline CDR1 reads MNHNS; CDR2 reads SASEGT. The CDR3 spells CASSRTGQSYEQYF. In nucleotides, the CDR3 is TGTGCCAGCAGTCGGACAGGGCAATCCTACGAGCAGTACTTC.

The chain has TRBV5-5 and TRBJ2-7; D not resolved. With 1 base removed from V and 6 bases from J, the gap between germline ends came to 5 bases. The CDR3 extends over 11 amino acids. The germline V gene encodes CDR1 SGHKS and CDR2 YYEKEE (reference sequence). CDR3: CASSLKAEQYF. The CDR3 nucleotides are TGTGCCAGCAGCTTGAAGGCCGAGCAGTACTTC.

The sample holds a few counts of this clonotype. V and J are TRBV3-1 and TRBJ2-2; no reliable D call. The V and J ends lost 0 bases and 1 base respectively, with 9 bases between them. The length of the CDR3 is 16 residues. Germline V gives CDR1 LGHDT, CDR2 YNNKEL (reference sequence). CDR3 amino acids: CASSQDWPGNTGELFF. Written as DNA, the CDR3 is TGTGCCAGCAGCCAAGATTGGCCAGGGAACACCGGGGAGCTGTTTTTT.

The CDR3: CASSLLQGTATQPQHF. The CDR3 DNA sequence: TGTGCCAGCAGTTTATTGCAGGGAACAGCGACTCAGCCCCAGCATTTT. The gene calls are TRBV28 and TRBJ1-5; the D gene is possibly TRBD1 (5 bases). The CDR3 consists of 16 residues. The ends were cut back, 1 base at V and 6 bases at J, with 16 bases in the middle. Germline assignment: CDR1 MDHEN and CDR2 SYDVKM.

This chain links TRBV20-1 with TRBJ2-5; possible D gene TRBD2, 6 bases. Germline V gene data show CDR1 as DFQATT and CDR2 as SNEGSKA (reference sequence). With 3 bases removed from V and 5 bases from J, the gap between germline ends came to 16 bases. The CDR3 is made up of 14 amino acids. Written as DNA, the CDR3 is TGCAGTGCTAGTCTGACGCGGGGCCGGGAGACCCAGTACTTC. Its translation: CSASLTRGRETQYF.

The CDR3 DNA is TGTGCCAGCAGCCCTCGGGGAGACCTGAACACTGAAGCTTTCTTT. It codes for CASSPRGDLNTEAFF. The chain joins TRBV9 to TRBJ1-1; D is unresolved. V was pared by 4 bases and J by 0 bases, with 13 bases between. Germline CDR1 is SGDLS and CDR2 is YYNGEE. The CDR3 sequence is 15 residues long.

This chain connects TRBV15 to TRBJ2-2; D might be TRBD1 or TRBD2, each matching 5 bases. The germline V gene has CDR1 LNHNV and CDR2 YYDKDF (reference sequence). V dropped 1 base and J dropped 7 bases, with 10 bases sitting between them. This CDR3 has 14 residues. In DNA form, the CDR3 reads TGTGCCACCAGCAGAGGAGGGGTCGGCGGGGAGCTGTTTTTT. Translation gives CATSRGGVGGELFF.

This rearrangement joins TRBV7-8 to TRBJ2-7; no reliable D call. There are 12 residues in the CDR3. Germline V CDR1 and CDR2: SGHVS, FQNEAQ. With 6 bases removed from V and 0 bases from J, the gap between germline ends came to 6 bases. The CDR3 sequence: CASSTISYEQYF. The CDR3 nucleotides are TGTGCCAGCAGTACGATCTCCTACGAGCAGTACTTC.

This clonotype has a handful of counts. V and J are TRBV5-1 and TRBJ1-1; D not certain. Trimming shortened V by 6 bases and J by 3 bases, and 12 bases separated the two germline ends. The length of the CDR3 is 13 residues. Germline assignment: CDR1 SGHRS and CDR2 YFSETQ. The CDR3 here is CASTTRPDTEAFF. CDR3 coding DNA: TGCGCCAGCACAACACGTCCCGACACTGAAGCTTTCTTT.

The chain carries TRBV12-3 or TRBV12-4 and TRBJ1-1; TRBD1 might be the D (5 bases). V lost 6 bases and J lost 3, with 14 bases in between. The CDR3 sequence is 14 residues long. The CDR3 here is CASRFGAGYTEAFF. CDR3 bases: TGTGCCAGCAGATTTGGAGCAGGGTACACTGAAGCTTTCTTT.

This clonotype has a handful of counts. The rearrangement links TRBV28 to TRBJ1-4; D perhaps matches TRBD1 (5 bases). CDR3 length equals 14 residues. Trimming cost V 2 bases and J 6 bases, with 10 bases left between them. Looked up from germline, CDR1 is MDHEN and CDR2 is SYDVKM. The CDR3 protein is CASSLVLGHEKLFF. The CDR3 bases are TGTGCCAGCAGTTTAGTGTTGGGGCATGAAAAACTGTTTTTT.

This clonotype has at least ten counts. The chain links TRBV5-1 to TRBJ1-1; 9 positions agree with TRBD1. Germline lookup yields CDR1 SGHRS and CDR2 YFSETQ. The CDR3 is made up of 15 amino acids. Germline trimming cut 4 bases from V and 1 base from J; bases unmatched to any gene: 5. CDR3 residues: CASSPRTGANTEAFF. As DNA, the CDR3 is TGCGCCAGCAGCCCGAGGACAGGGGCGAACACTGAAGCTTTCTTT.

The rearrangement joins TRBV27 to TRBJ2-2; 13 bases align to TRBD2. Germline V gene lookup returns CDR1 MNHEY and CDR2 SMNVEV (reference sequence). The ends lost 4 bases at V and 5 bases at J; junction bases unmatched: 7. This CDR3 spans 17 amino acids. CDR3 DNA: TGTGCCAGCAGTTGGGGTCGACTAGCGGGGGGAACCGGGGAGCTGTTTTTT. This sequence encodes CASSWGRLAGGTGELFF.

The J gene is TRBJ2-2, the V gene TRBV4-3; D perhaps matches TRBD1 (6 bases). The CDR3 is 15 residues long. Trimming stripped 5 bases from V and 0 bases from J, with 10 bases between. Germline V gene sequence: CDR1 LGHNA, CDR2 YSLEER. The CDR3 reads CASSRQAANTGELFF. Written as DNA, the CDR3 is TGCGCCAGCAGCAGACAGGCAGCGAACACCGGGGAGCTGTTTTTT.

This clonotype occurred a few times. The chain has TRBV4-3 and TRBJ2-3; TRBD2 matches at 7 bases. Germline CDR1 reads LGHNA; CDR2 reads YSLEER. This CDR3 is 17 amino acids long. The ends lost 0 bases at V and 3 bases at J; junction bases unmatched: 9. CDR3 region: CASSQEGPTSRTDTQYF. CDR3 DNA sequence: TGCGCCAGCAGCCAAGAAGGACCGACTAGCAGGACAGATACGCAGTATTTT.

This chain joins TRBV12-3 or TRBV12-4 and TRBJ1-6; maybe TRBD1 (6 bases). This CDR3 has 13 residues. V lost 6 bases and J lost 8, with 11 bases in between. The CDR3 DNA follows: TGTGCCAGCAGAGGGACAACCTATTCACCCCTCCACTTT. Translation gives CASRGTTYSPLHF.

This clonotype was observed a handful of times. The chain uses TRBV5-1 and TRBJ2-1, with D possibly being TRBD1 (6 bases). Trimming took off 4 bases at V and 2 bases at J, with 13 bases between the two ends. Germline-derived CDR1 and CDR2 are SGHRS and YFSETQ. The CDR3 extends over 15 amino acids. CDR3 protein: CASSPEGGAYNEQFF. The DNA of the CDR3 is TGCGCCAGCAGCCCCGAAGGGGGTGCCTACAATGAGCAGTTCTTC.

The chain joins TRBV5-5 to TRBJ1-5; D unclear. Germline CDR1 reads SGHKS; CDR2 reads YYEKEE (reference sequence). This CDR3 comprises 12 residues. V lost 5 bases, J lost 4 bases, and 7 bases lay in between. CDR3 DNA sequence: TGTGCCAGCAGTGACGTTAATCAGCCCCAGCATTTT. Its protein is CASSDVNQPQHF.